A selection of T cell receptor beta chains follows, all from one sample in a study of cytomegalovirus exposure and HLA in healthy donors. Method: immunoSEQ multiplex PCR; TCRdb's copy keeps in-frame clones and lacks some. The repertoire includes about 140,000 clones, over 65% of them detected once, and around 3% sits in the top ten. Sequenced material: PBMCs. The receptors were sampled from a female donor in good health and CMV-seronegative. The CDR3 runs from the conserved cysteine through the conserved F or W. D genes are given only for firm matches. Clone sizes are given selectively: once, few, many, or a class where the clone is expanded.

V gene	CDR3 length	D gene	J gene	clone size	CDR3 DNA	CDR3 protein
TRBV5-1	16	TRBD1	TRBJ2-2	-	TGCGCCAGCAGCTCCCGACAGGGCAGTGTGACCGGGGAGCTGTTTTTT	CASSSRQGSVTGELFF
TRBV27	17	-	TRBJ1-4	-	TGTGCCAGCAGTTTAGGGCCCCGGGGGGGCCGAGGTGAAAAACTATTTTTT	CASSLGPRGGRGEKLFF
TRBV9	16	TRBD2	TRBJ2-7	once	TGTGCCAGCAGCTCCGCCGCGGGGGGCTACCCCTACGAGCAGTACTTC	CASSSAAGGYPYEQYF
TRBV30	16	TRBD2	TRBJ2-1	few	TGTGCCTGGAGTGGTGGGACTAGCGGGAGAAGCGATGAGCAGTTCTTC	CAWSGGTSGRSDEQFF
TRBV7-2	15	-	TRBJ2-7	-	TGTGCCAGCAGCTTACAGGGACAAGGGTTCTACGAGCAGTACTTC	CASSLQGQGFYEQYF
TRBV4-2	14	TRBD1	TRBJ1-6	-	TGTGCCAGCAGCCAAAAGACAGGGGACTCACCCCTCCACTTT	CASSQKTGDSPLHF
TRBV28	18	TRBD1	TRBJ1-4	-	TGTGCCAGCAGTCCGCCACCATTTGACAGGGGGCGCGGGGAAAAACTGTTTTTT	CASSPPPFDRGRGEKLFF
TRBV7-9	12	-	TRBJ2-1	once	TGTGCCAGCAGTCAAGAGAGGTTTGAGCAGTTCTTC	CASSQERFEQFF
TRBV30	14	-	TRBJ1-1	-	TGTGCCTGGAGTCGGGGAAGGAGTTCGCTCGAGGGTTTCTTT	CAWSRGRSSLEGFF
TRBV21-1	16	-	TRBJ2-2	-	TGTGCCAGCAGCAAACTACGACGGGAAAACACCGGGGAGCTGTTTTTT	CASSKLRRENTGELFF
TRBV7-6	15	TRBD2	TRBJ2-7	-	TGTGCCAGCAGCCCCACCCGCGGGGGGGCCTACGAGCAGTACTTC	CASSPTRGGAYEQYF
TRBV18	17	-	TRBJ1-2	-	TGTGCCAGCTCACCACAGGAGGCCCTCCAACGGGACTATGGCTACACCTTC	CASSPQEALQRDYGYTF
TRBV4-3	16	TRBD1	TRBJ2-1	-	TGCGCCAGCAGCCAAGACGGGGACAGGGCTTACAATGAGCAGTTCTTC	CASSQDGDRAYNEQFF
TRBV5-1	14	-	TRBJ2-7	-	TGCGCCAGCAGCAGGAGGGGTCCAACCTACGAGCAGTACTTC	CASSRRGPTYEQYF
TRBV19	15	TRBD2	TRBJ2-3	-	TGTGCCAGTAGTCGGACTAGCGCACACACAGATACGCAGTATTTT	CASSRTSAHTDTQYF
TRBV5-4	16	-	TRBJ2-3	-	TGTGCCAGCAGACCCGGGTCTTCGCTGGGTCTGGGTACGCAGTATTTT	CASRPGSSLGLGTQYF
TRBV27	15	-	TRBJ2-1	-	TGTGCCAGCAGACTAGACTTGAGCTCCTACAATGAGCAGTTCTTC	CASRLDLSSYNEQFF
TRBV2	15	TRBD2	TRBJ2-1	-	TGTGCCAGTTCCTTAGCGGGGGGCCCAGCCAATGAGCAGTTCTTC	CASSLAGGPANEQFF
TRBV7-2	14	-	TRBJ1-2	-	TGTGCCAGCAGCTTAGTTTCGGAGTTCCATGGCTACACCTTC	CASSLVSEFHGYTF
TRBV5-4	15	-	TRBJ2-1	-	TGTGCCAGCAGCCAAACTAGTTTCGCCCCCAATGAGCAGTTCTTC	CASSQTSFAPNEQFF
TRBV28	16	TRBD1	TRBJ1-2	-	TGTGCCAGCAGTTTATCGGGAACAGGGGGCTACTATGGCTACACCTTC	CASSLSGTGGYYGYTF
TRBV30	15	TRBD1	TRBJ1-6	-	TGTGCCTGGAGCCGACGGGACAGGGGGACTTCACCCCTCCACTTT	CAWSRRDRGTSPLHF
TRBV2	12	TRBD2	TRBJ2-5	-	TGTGCCAGCAGTGAAAGGGAGGGGACCCAGTACTTC	CASSEREGTQYF
TRBV6-5	15	-	TRBJ2-7	-	TGTGCCAGCAGTCGACAGGTAGTAGGGAAGTACGAGCAGTACTTC	CASSRQVVGKYEQYF
TRBV11-1	13	TRBD1	TRBJ2-5	-	TGTGCCAGCAGCCCAGGGGGAGCCGAGACCCAGTACTTC	CASSPGGAETQYF
TRBV5-4	15	TRBD1	TRBJ1-2	-	TGTGCCAGCAGCCCGCATGGGGACAGCTACTATGGCTACACCTTC	CASSPHGDSYYGYTF
TRBV19	14	TRBD1	TRBJ2-7	few	TGTGCCAGTAGTCGGACAGGGAACTCCTACGAGCAGTACTTC	CASSRTGNSYEQYF
TRBV4-2	14	TRBD1	TRBJ1-2	few	TGTGCCAGCAGCCAAGGAGGGACAGTCTATGGCTACACCTTC	CASSQGGTVYGYTF
TRBV28	13	TRBD1	TRBJ1-2	-	TGTGCCAGCAGCCAAGGGACAGGTGCCGGCTACACCTTC	CASSQGTGAGYTF
TRBV28	15	TRBD2	TRBJ2-2	-	TGTGCCAGCAGTTGGAGCGGGAGACTCACCGGGGAGCTGTTTTTT	CASSWSGRLTGELFF
TRBV7-2	13	-	TRBJ1-6	-	TGTGCCAGCAGCCCCGGACTTAATTCACCCCTCCACTTT	CASSPGLNSPLHF
TRBV30	13	-	TRBJ1-2	-	TGTGCCTGGAGCGGCAGGGCGGTATCTGGCTACACCTTC	CAWSGRAVSGYTF
TRBV28	12	-	TRBJ2-1	-	TGTGCCAGCCAATCCTCCTACAATGAGCAGTTCTTC	CASQSSYNEQFF
TRBV7-9	14	TRBD1	TRBJ2-2	-	TGTGCCAGCAGGGGACAGGCGAACACCGGGGAGCTGTTTTTT	CASRGQANTGELFF
TRBV7-2	15	TRBD2	TRBJ2-7	-	TGTGCCAGCAGCTCCTTTAGCGGGAGCAACTACGAGCAGTACTTC	CASSSFSGSNYEQYF
TRBV29-1	13	-	TRBJ2-7	-	TGCAGCGTTGAGAGCGGTGGGTTCCACGAGCAGTACTTC	CSVESGGFHEQYF
TRBV7-9	16	TRBD2	TRBJ2-1	-	TGTGCCAGCAGCTTAGGGCATGGGCGGGGGGGCGATGAGCAGTTCTTC	CASSLGHGRGGDEQFF
TRBV7-2	18	TRBD2	TRBJ2-3	-	TGTGCCAGCAGCTTAGGGGGCGGGAGGGGACTCGCCACAGATACGCAGTATTTT	CASSLGGGRGLATDTQYF
TRBV16	17	-	TRBJ2-6	-	TGTGCCAGCAGCCATTTCCAGGGCAACTCTGGGGCCAACGTCCTGACTTTC	CASSHFQGNSGANVLTF
TRBV9	16	-	TRBJ2-5	-	TGTGCCAGCAGCGTAGCCTTTGAACAGGGGGGGGAGACCCAGTACTTC	CASSVAFEQGGETQYF
TRBV19	13	-	TRBJ2-2	-	TGTGCCAGTAGTATAGGGAGGACCGGGGAGCTGTTTTTT	CASSIGRTGELFF
TRBV6-1	16	TRBD1	TRBJ1-5	-	TGTGCCAGCAGTGAGCAAACAGGGGGATGGCGACAGCCCCAGCATTTT	CASSEQTGGWRQPQHF
TRBV27	14	-	TRBJ1-2	-	TGTGCCAGCCTCCCATCGGGGGGAAACTATGGCTACACCTTC	CASLPSGGNYGYTF
TRBV4-2	13	-	TRBJ1-5	-	TGTGCCAGCAGCCAAGACGGCAATCAGCCCCAGCATTTT	CASSQDGNQPQHF
TRBV30	13	-	TRBJ2-1	-	TGTGCCTGGAGCCCCGGACAAATCAATGAGCAGTTCTTC	CAWSPGQINEQFF
TRBV27	15	TRBD1	TRBJ1-5	few	TGTGCCAGCAGTCGGATAGGGGGCAGAAATCAGCCCCAGCATTTT	CASSRIGGRNQPQHF
TRBV6-1	13	-	TRBJ2-7	-	TGTGCCAGCAGTCCCTTAGGGAGTTACGAGCAGTACTTC	CASSPLGSYEQYF
TRBV6-1	15	TRBD1	TRBJ1-2	-	TGTGCCAGCAGCGCGGGACAGGGGAGAGACTGTGGCTACACCTTC	CASSAGQGRDCGYTF
TRBV18	14	TRBD1	TRBJ1-4	-	TGTGCCAGCTCATCGTCACAGGGGGGTGAAAAACTGTTTTTT	CASSSSQGGEKLFF
TRBV5-1	15	-	TRBJ2-7	-	TGCGCCAGCAGCATGGCGACAGGAAGCTCCTACGAGCAGTACTTC	CASSMATGSSYEQYF
TRBV30	14	TRBD2	TRBJ2-3	-	TGTGCCTGGAGGGGACTAGCGCGCACAGATACGCAGTATTTT	CAWRGLARTDTQYF